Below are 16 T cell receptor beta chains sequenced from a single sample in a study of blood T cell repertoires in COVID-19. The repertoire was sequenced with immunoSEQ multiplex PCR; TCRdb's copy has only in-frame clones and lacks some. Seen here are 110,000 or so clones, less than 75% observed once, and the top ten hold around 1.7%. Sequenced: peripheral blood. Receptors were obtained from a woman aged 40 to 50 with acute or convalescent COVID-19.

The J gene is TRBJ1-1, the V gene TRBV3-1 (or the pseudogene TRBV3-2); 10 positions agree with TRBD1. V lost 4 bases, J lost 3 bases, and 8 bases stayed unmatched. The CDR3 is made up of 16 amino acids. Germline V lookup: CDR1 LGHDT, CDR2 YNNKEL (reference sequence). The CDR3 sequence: CASSPRQGAGDTEAFF. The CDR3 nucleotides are TGTGCCAGCAGCCCTAGACAGGGGGCGGGGGACACTGAAGCTTTCTTT.

The CDR3 DNA follows: TGTGCCAGTAGGAAAGGGGTCTATGGCTACACCTTC. It yields the protein CASRKGVYGYTF. The rearrangement uses TRBV19 and TRBJ1-2; tentatively, D is TRBD1 (5 bases). This CDR3 spans 12 amino acids. Germline assignment: CDR1 LNHDA and CDR2 SQIVND (reference sequence). Trimming took 6 bases from V and 4 from J, leaving 9 bases between them.

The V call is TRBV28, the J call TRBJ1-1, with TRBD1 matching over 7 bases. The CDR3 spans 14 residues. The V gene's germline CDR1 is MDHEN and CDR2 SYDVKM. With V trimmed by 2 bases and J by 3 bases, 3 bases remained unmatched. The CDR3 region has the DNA TGTGCCAGCAGTTTAAGGGGGCTAGACACTGAAGCTTTCTTT. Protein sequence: CASSLRGLDTEAFF.

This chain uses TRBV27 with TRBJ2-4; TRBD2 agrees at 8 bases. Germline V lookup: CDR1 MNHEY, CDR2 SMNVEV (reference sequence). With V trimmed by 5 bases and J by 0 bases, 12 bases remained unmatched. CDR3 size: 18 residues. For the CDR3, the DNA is TGTGCCAGCAGTCCCCAGGGAGCGGGGGTTCGAGCCAAAAACATTCAGTACTTC. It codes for CASSPQGAGVRAKNIQYF.

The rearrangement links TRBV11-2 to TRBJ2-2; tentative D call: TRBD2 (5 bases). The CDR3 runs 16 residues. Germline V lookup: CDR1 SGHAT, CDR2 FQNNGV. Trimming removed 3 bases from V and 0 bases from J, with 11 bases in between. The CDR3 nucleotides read TGTGCCAGCAGCTTTACTTCGGGGTCGAACACCGGGGAGCTGTTTTTT. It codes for CASSFTSGSNTGELFF.

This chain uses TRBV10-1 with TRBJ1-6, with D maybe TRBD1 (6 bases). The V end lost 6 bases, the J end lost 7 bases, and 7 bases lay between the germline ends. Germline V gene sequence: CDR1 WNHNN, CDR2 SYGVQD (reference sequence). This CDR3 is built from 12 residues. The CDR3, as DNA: TGCGCCAGCAGGGACAGAAATTCACCCCTCCACTTT. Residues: CASRDRNSPLHF.

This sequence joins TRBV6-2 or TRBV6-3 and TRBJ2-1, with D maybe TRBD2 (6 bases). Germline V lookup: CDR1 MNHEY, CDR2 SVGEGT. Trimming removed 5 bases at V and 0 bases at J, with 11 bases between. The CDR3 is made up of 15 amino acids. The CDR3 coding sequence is TGTGCCAGCAGTCCCGGGGGAAGCTCCTACAATGAGCAGTTCTTC. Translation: CASSPGGSSYNEQFF.

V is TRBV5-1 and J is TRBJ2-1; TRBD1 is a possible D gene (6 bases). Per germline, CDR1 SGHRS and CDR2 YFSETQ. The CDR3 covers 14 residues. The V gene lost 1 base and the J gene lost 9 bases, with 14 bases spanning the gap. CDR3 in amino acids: CASSLRQDYGEQFF. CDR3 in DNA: TGCGCCAGCAGCTTGAGACAGGATTATGGTGAGCAGTTCTTC.

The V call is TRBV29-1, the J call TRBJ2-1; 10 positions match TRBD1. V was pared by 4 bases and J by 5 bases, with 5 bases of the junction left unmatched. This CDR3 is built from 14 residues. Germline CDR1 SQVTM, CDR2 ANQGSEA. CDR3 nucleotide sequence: TGCAGCGTTGCTGAAGGGACAGGGGACAATGAGCAGTTCTTC. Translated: CSVAEGTGDNEQFF.

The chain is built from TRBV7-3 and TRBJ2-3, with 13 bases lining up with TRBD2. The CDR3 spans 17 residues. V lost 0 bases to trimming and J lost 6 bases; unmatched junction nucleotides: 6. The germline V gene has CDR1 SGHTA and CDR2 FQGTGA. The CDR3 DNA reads TGTGCCAGCAGCTTAACCCCGGGACTAGCGGGGTATGATACGCAGTATTTT. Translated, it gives CASSLTPGLAGYDTQYF.

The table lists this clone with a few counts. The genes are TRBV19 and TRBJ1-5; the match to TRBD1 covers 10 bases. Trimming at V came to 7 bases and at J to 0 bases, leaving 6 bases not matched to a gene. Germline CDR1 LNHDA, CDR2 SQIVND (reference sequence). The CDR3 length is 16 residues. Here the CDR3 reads CASKGTGAYSNQPQHF. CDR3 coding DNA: TGTGCCAGTAAAGGGACAGGGGCCTATAGCAATCAGCCCCAGCATTTT.

The CDR3 region has the DNA TGTGCCAGCAGCGTGGAGGCAGGGGGGATTGGCTACACCTTC. It specifies CASSVEAGGIGYTF. This sequence joins TRBV9 and TRBJ1-2; TRBD1 matches at 7 bases. The V and J ends lost 2 bases and 7 bases, in that order; junction bases with no gene match: 8. The CDR3 spans 14 residues. The germline V gene encodes CDR1 SGDLS and CDR2 YYNGEE.

The CDR3 DNA reads as TGTGCCAGCAGGCAGGGGGCCTACGAGCAGTACTTC. Protein sequence: CASRQGAYEQYF. V and J are TRBV25-1 and TRBJ2-7, with 7 bases aligning to TRBD1. The CDR3 totals 12 residues. Germline V gene data show CDR1 as MGHDK and CDR2 as SYGVNS. V was clipped by 6 bases and J by 2 bases; unmatched bases: 1.

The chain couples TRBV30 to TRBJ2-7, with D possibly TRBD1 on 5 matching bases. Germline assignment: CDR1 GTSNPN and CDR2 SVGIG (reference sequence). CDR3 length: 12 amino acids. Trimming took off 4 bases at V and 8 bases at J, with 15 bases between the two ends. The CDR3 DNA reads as TGTGCCTGGAAGCCAACCGCAGGGAAGCAGTACTTC. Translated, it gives CAWKPTAGKQYF.

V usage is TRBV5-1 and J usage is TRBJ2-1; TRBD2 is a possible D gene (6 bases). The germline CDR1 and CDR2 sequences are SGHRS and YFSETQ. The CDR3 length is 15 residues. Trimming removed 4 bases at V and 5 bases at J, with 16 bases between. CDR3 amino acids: CASSPIARRDNEQFF. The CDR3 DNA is TGCGCCAGCAGCCCGATAGCGCGGAGGGACAATGAGCAGTTCTTC.

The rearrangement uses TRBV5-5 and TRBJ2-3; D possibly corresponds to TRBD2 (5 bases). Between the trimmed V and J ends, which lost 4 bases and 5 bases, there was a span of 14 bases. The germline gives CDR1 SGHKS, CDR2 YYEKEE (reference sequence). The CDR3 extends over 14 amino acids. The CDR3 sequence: CASSAGRGLDTQYF. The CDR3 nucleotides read TGTGCCAGCAGCGCGGGTCGAGGGTTAGATACGCAGTATTTT. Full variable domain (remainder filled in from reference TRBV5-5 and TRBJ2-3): DAGVTQSPTHLIKTRGQQVTLRCSPISGHKSVSWYQQVLGQGPQFIFQYYEKEERGRGNFPDRFSARQFPNYSSELNVNALLLGDSALYLCASSAGRGLDTQYFGPGTRLTVL.